This T cell receptor (beta chain) was documented in a study of blood T cells in healthy people across ages. As for the study in general: Using template switching, researchers captured about one barcoded beta molecule for each two T cells.

Points from the study as a whole: Donor CMV infection status was unknown, possibly confounding age-related changes in expanded clonotypes.

In its sample, this clonotype was seen a few times. What it recognizes is unknown. The second PCR ran roughly 6 to 11 cycles with a sample-barcoded 5' primer and J-beta primers. Researchers report that a template-switch adaptor with 12 random nucleotides tagged each cDNA molecule. CDR3-containing paired-end reads numbered at least 2.5 million in each sample. Each CDR3 protein gets one entry after TCRdb re-called the 5' RACE reads with MiXCR. The sample lists 1.2 million to 1.5 million distinct CDR3 sequences, roughly 64% occurring once. Looked up from germline, CDR1 is SGHRS and CDR2 is YFSETQ. V was pared by 4 bases and J by 3 bases, with 18 bases between. This CDR3 has 16 amino acids.

Sequenced input: blood. The clonotype originates from a man in his late teens or twenties in good health. The V gene is TRBV5-1, the J gene TRBJ2-3; D perhaps matches TRBD1 (6 bases). This chain's CDR3 is CASSPQGSMETDTQYF. Written as DNA, the CDR3 is TGCGCCAGCAGCCCACAGGGATCAATGGAAACAGATACGCAGTATTTT.